This is a list of T cell receptor beta chains from one sample in a study of post-analysis software for immune sequencing data. Each CDR3 protein is one row after TCRdb ran MiXCR on the PCR reads. The table includes roughly 620,000 distinct CDR3 sequences, about 44% detected once. The sequencing input was blood. The receptors here all came from a girl under 18 with multiple sclerosis. Both conserved end residues are part of each CDR3. D genes are given only for firm matches. Size is stated for part of the rows, as once, few or many counts, or as a class when the clone is expanded.

size: few; D: -; J: TRBJ2-5; V: TRBV5-6; DNA: TGTGCCAGCAGCTTCTGGACCCTCCGGGAGACCCAGTACTTC; CDR3: CASSFWTLRETQYF
size: -; D: TRBD1; J: TRBJ2-4; V: TRBV5-1; DNA: TGCGCCAGCAGCCTGGGACAGGGAATAGGCATTCAGTACTTC; CDR3: CASSLGQGIGIQYF
size: -; D: -; J: TRBJ2-5; V: TRBV15; DNA: TGTGCCACCAAGGAGATGGGGGGCGTGTTCCAAGAGACCCAGTACTTC; CDR3: CATKEMGGVFQETQYF
size: -; D: -; J: TRBJ2-1; V: TRBV11-2; DNA: TGTGCCAGCAGCTTGTTGAGGGTAGACAATGAGCAGTTCTTC; CDR3: CASSLLRVDNEQFF
size: few; D: -; J: TRBJ1-6; V: TRBV20-1; DNA: TGCAGTGCTAGAGTCCCGGGGGCGCAGAATTCACCCCTCCACTTT; CDR3: CSARVPGAQNSPLHF
size: few; D: -; J: TRBJ2-4; V: TRBV5-1; DNA: TGCGCCAGCAGCCCGACGGGGCGGCACATTCAGTACTTC; CDR3: CASSPTGRHIQYF
size: -; D: -; J: TRBJ2-3; V: TRBV5-1; DNA: TGCGCCAGCAGCTCCAGCCAGGGCGTGAATACGCAGTATTTT; CDR3: CASSSSQGVNTQYF
size: few; D: TRBD2; J: TRBJ2-4; V: TRBV5-1; DNA: TGCGCCAGCAGCAACGTGGCGACTAGCGGGAGTTGGTCCAAAAACATTCAGTACTTC; CDR3: CASSNVATSGSWSKNIQYF
size: -; D: -; J: TRBJ2-3; V: TRBV29-1; DNA: TGCAGCGTTGGGCAGGGCACTAGCACAGATACGCAGTATTTT; CDR3: CSVGQGTSTDTQYF
size: -; D: -; J: TRBJ2-7; V: TRBV12-3/TRBV12-4; DNA: TGTGCCAGCCAACTTTCGACTAGCTCCTACGAGCAGTACTTC; CDR3: CASQLSTSSYEQYF
size: few; D: TRBD2; J: TRBJ2-3; V: TRBV3-1; DNA: TGTGCCAGCAGCCTTAGCGGGGTCGCAGATACGCAGTATTTT; CDR3: CASSLSGVADTQYF
size: many; D: -; J: TRBJ2-5; V: TRBV29-1; DNA: TGCAGCGTTGATCCAGGGGGGGAGACCCAGTACTTC; CDR3: CSVDPGGETQYF
size: -; D: -; J: TRBJ2-7; V: TRBV12-3/TRBV12-4; DNA: TGTGCCAGCAGTTGGGGTGCAAGGTCCTACGAGCAGTACTTC; CDR3: CASSWGARSYEQYF
size: few; D: TRBD1; J: TRBJ1-2; V: TRBV27; DNA: TGTGCCAGCAGCCGACAGGGTGGGAGAGCTAACTATGGCTACACCTTC; CDR3: CASSRQGGRANYGYTF
size: -; D: -; J: TRBJ1-1; V: TRBV7-3; DNA: TGTGCCAGCAGCTTAAGTCCAGGGACCGCTGAAGCTTTCTTT; CDR3: CASSLSPGTAEAFF
size: -; D: -; J: TRBJ2-4; V: TRBV27; DNA: TGTGCCAGCAGTGAAAGCAGCAAAAACATTCAGTACTTC; CDR3: CASSESSKNIQYF
size: -; D: -; J: TRBJ2-1; V: TRBV6-1; DNA: TGTGCCAGCAGTGAAGCATGGACGAGCAATGAGCAGTTCTTC; CDR3: CASSEAWTSNEQFF
size: once; D: TRBD1; J: TRBJ2-7; V: TRBV13; DNA: TGTGCCGGCAGCCCCTCCTCGGGACAGTCCTACGAGCAGTACTTC; CDR3: CAGSPSSGQSYEQYF
size: -; D: -; J: TRBJ2-1; V: TRBV18; DNA: TGTGCCAGCTCACCAAGGGAACTCGGTGAGCAGTTCTTC; CDR3: CASSPRELGEQFF
size: few; D: -; J: TRBJ2-3; V: TRBV29-1; DNA: TGCAGCGTTGTCCAAGGGCAGGGCAGGGCAGATACGCAGTATTTT; CDR3: CSVVQGQGRADTQYF
size: -; D: -; J: TRBJ2-3; V: TRBV13; DNA: TGTGCCAGCTCTACCCGGGGTTCAGATACGCAGTATTTT; CDR3: CASSTRGSDTQYF
size: -; D: -; J: TRBJ2-5; V: TRBV12-3/TRBV12-4; DNA: TGTGCCAGCAGTTTCCTCAGCCAAGAGACCCAGTACTTC; CDR3: CASSFLSQETQYF
size: -; D: TRBD2; J: TRBJ2-7; V: TRBV5-1; DNA: TGCGCCAGCAGCTTGGGGAGCGGGGGGTACTACGAGCAGTACTTC; CDR3: CASSLGSGGYYEQYF
size: few; D: -; J: TRBJ2-7; V: TRBV5-1; DNA: TGCGCCAGCAGCTTGGGGTCCGTACGGAACCACGAGCAGTACTTC; CDR3: CASSLGSVRNHEQYF
size: -; D: -; J: TRBJ2-7; V: TRBV29-1; DNA: TGCAGCGTTGAAGATCAGGGCAGGGGCTACGAGCAGTACTTC; CDR3: CSVEDQGRGYEQYF
size: once; D: TRBD1; J: TRBJ1-1; V: TRBV7-3; DNA: TGTGCCAGCAGCCCAACAGGGGGAGGGACTGAAGCTTTCTTT; CDR3: CASSPTGGGTEAFF
size: -; D: TRBD2; J: TRBJ2-3; V: TRBV3-1; DNA: TGTGCCAGCAGCCACACGGGCGGGACTAGCGCTGCCCATACGCAGTATTTT; CDR3: CASSHTGGTSAAHTQYF
size: -; D: -; J: TRBJ1-1; V: TRBV18; DNA: TGTGCCAGCTCACCACCCGTTAGGAGAAACACTGAAGCTTTCTTT; CDR3: CASSPPVRRNTEAFF
size: -; D: TRBD2; J: TRBJ2-1; V: TRBV3-1; DNA: TGTGCCAGCAGCCAAGGAGGGACTAGGGGCCACCGCGATGAGCAGTTCTTC; CDR3: CASSQGGTRGHRDEQFF
size: few; D: -; J: TRBJ1-1; V: TRBV24-1; DNA: TGTGCCACCAGTGACCCGGGGGGATTGGACACTGAAGCTTTCTTT; CDR3: CATSDPGGLDTEAFF
size: few; D: -; J: TRBJ2-7; V: TRBV12-3/TRBV12-4; DNA: TGTGCCAGCAGTTTGACCCTTGGGGACGAGCAGTACTTC; CDR3: CASSLTLGDEQYF
size: few; D: -; J: TRBJ2-3; V: TRBV3-1; DNA: TGTGCCAGCAGCCAAATCCAGGCCACGTTCACAGATACGCAGTATTTT; CDR3: CASSQIQATFTDTQYF
size: -; D: -; J: TRBJ2-4; V: TRBV6-2/TRBV6-3; DNA: TGTGCCAGCAGTTATGGCGTAGAGCAGTACTTC; CDR3: CASSYGVEQYF
size: -; D: TRBD2; J: TRBJ2-1; V: TRBV4-1; DNA: TGCGCCAGCAGCCCCCTGGGAGGGTACAATGAGCAGTTCTTC; CDR3: CASSPLGGYNEQFF
size: -; D: -; J: TRBJ1-1; V: TRBV11-2; DNA: TGTGCCAGCAGCTATAGGGGTGGGGCCCGCGGGGCTGAAGCTTTCTTT; CDR3: CASSYRGGARGAEAFF
size: -; D: -; J: TRBJ1-4; V: TRBV12-3/TRBV12-4; DNA: TGTGCCAGCAAGCAACAGGGTTGGGAAAAACTGTTTTTT; CDR3: CASKQQGWEKLFF
size: -; D: -; J: TRBJ1-2; V: TRBV19; DNA: TGTGCCAGTAGTTCCGACAGGCTCTATGGCTACACCTTC; CDR3: CASSSDRLYGYTF
size: few; D: TRBD1; J: TRBJ1-2; V: TRBV7-2; DNA: TGTGCCAGCAGCCCTCGGAGCCGGCAGGGGGCTGAGGGCTACACCTTC; CDR3: CASSPRSRQGAEGYTF
size: -; D: -; J: TRBJ1-2; V: TRBV20-1; DNA: TGCAGTGCTTCTAAGATGGGACTGCCCTATTATGGCTACACCTTC; CDR3: CSASKMGLPYYGYTF
size: few; D: TRBD1; J: TRBJ2-1; V: TRBV24-1; DNA: TGTGCCACCAGTGATCCGGGACAGGGGGGTTACAATGAGCAGTTCTTC; CDR3: CATSDPGQGGYNEQFF
size: -; D: TRBD1; J: TRBJ2-5; V: TRBV6-1; DNA: TGTGCCAGCCGTATAGGAAGACAGGGTGGTGAGACCCAGTACTTC; CDR3: CASRIGRQGGETQYF
size: -; D: TRBD2; J: TRBJ2-6; V: TRBV12-3/TRBV12-4; DNA: TGTGCCAGCAGTCACGGGGGGGCCTACCGCTCTGGGGCCAACGTCCTGACTTTC; CDR3: CASSHGGAYRSGANVLTF
size: -; D: -; J: TRBJ2-7; V: TRBV5-1; DNA: TGCGCCAGCAGCTTCTCTAGTTTAGGGGTTGGCGAGCAGTACTTC; CDR3: CASSFSSLGVGEQYF
size: -; D: -; J: TRBJ1-5; V: TRBV12-3/TRBV12-4; DNA: TGTGCCAGCAGTAAACAGGAAAATCAGCCCCAGCATTTT; CDR3: CASSKQENQPQHF
size: once; D: -; J: TRBJ2-6; V: TRBV6-5; DNA: TGTGCCAGCAGTTACGAGGGGCATTCGAGCTCTGGGGCCAACGTCCTGACTTTC; CDR3: CASSYEGHSSSGANVLTF
size: few; D: -; J: TRBJ1-5; V: TRBV20-1; DNA: TGCAGTGCTAGGGAAGGGGCTGGCAATCAGCCCCAGCATTTT; CDR3: CSAREGAGNQPQHF
size: -; D: -; J: TRBJ1-1; V: TRBV6-6; DNA: TGTGCCAGCAGTTACCAGGCCTTTGGAGAGGACACTGAAGCTTTCTTT; CDR3: CASSYQAFGEDTEAFF
size: few; D: -; J: TRBJ1-1; V: TRBV5-1; DNA: TGCGCCAGCAGCTTGGAGCCAAGCATGAACACTGAAGCTTTCTTT; CDR3: CASSLEPSMNTEAFF
size: few; D: TRBD2; J: TRBJ2-7; V: TRBV12-3/TRBV12-4; DNA: TGTGCCAGCAGTCCGGGACTAGCGGGAGAGGCCCAGTACTTC; CDR3: CASSPGLAGEAQYF
size: -; D: -; J: TRBJ2-7; V: TRBV29-1; DNA: TGCAGCGTGGGACCAGAGGCACCCTACGAGCAGTACTTC; CDR3: CSVGPEAPYEQYF
size: once; D: TRBD2; J: TRBJ2-1; V: TRBV7-9; DNA: TGTGCCAGCAGCTATAAGCGGGAGGAGAGGCAGTTCTTC; CDR3: CASSYKREERQFF
size: many; D: -; J: TRBJ1-5; V: TRBV2; DNA: TGTGCCAGCAATTCAGGGTCCAATCAGCCCCAGCATTTT; CDR3: CASNSGSNQPQHF
size: -; D: TRBD2; J: TRBJ2-7; V: TRBV12-3/TRBV12-4; DNA: TGTGCCAGCAGTTTCTGGCCTAGCGGTTTCTCCCACGAGCAGTACTTC; CDR3: CASSFWPSGFSHEQYF
size: -; D: -; J: TRBJ2-5; V: TRBV28; DNA: TGTGCCAGCACCTTAGGCGGGATGCTCTACAATGAGCAGTACTTC; CDR3: CASTLGGMLYNEQYF
size: -; D: -; J: TRBJ2-1; V: TRBV6-1; DNA: TGTGCCAGCAGTGAGACGTGGTTCAATGAGCAGTTCTTC; CDR3: CASSETWFNEQFF
size: -; D: TRBD2; J: TRBJ2-3; V: TRBV4-1; DNA: TGCGCCAGCAGCCGGCTCGGACGGGGGGTTTCCGATACGCAGTATTTT; CDR3: CASSRLGRGVSDTQYF
size: -; D: -; J: TRBJ1-1; V: TRBV29-1; DNA: TGCAGCGTTGAGGGACGGGCTCGGGCTGAAGCTTTCTTT; CDR3: CSVEGRARAEAFF
size: few; D: -; J: TRBJ2-7; V: TRBV5-1; DNA: TGCGCCAGCAGCTTGGTTCCGACCTACGAGCAGTACTTC; CDR3: CASSLVPTYEQYF
size: -; D: TRBD1; J: TRBJ2-3; V: TRBV5-1; DNA: TGCGCCAGCAGCTTGGCCCAAGGGGGCTCTAGCACAGATACGCAGTATTTT; CDR3: CASSLAQGGSSTDTQYF